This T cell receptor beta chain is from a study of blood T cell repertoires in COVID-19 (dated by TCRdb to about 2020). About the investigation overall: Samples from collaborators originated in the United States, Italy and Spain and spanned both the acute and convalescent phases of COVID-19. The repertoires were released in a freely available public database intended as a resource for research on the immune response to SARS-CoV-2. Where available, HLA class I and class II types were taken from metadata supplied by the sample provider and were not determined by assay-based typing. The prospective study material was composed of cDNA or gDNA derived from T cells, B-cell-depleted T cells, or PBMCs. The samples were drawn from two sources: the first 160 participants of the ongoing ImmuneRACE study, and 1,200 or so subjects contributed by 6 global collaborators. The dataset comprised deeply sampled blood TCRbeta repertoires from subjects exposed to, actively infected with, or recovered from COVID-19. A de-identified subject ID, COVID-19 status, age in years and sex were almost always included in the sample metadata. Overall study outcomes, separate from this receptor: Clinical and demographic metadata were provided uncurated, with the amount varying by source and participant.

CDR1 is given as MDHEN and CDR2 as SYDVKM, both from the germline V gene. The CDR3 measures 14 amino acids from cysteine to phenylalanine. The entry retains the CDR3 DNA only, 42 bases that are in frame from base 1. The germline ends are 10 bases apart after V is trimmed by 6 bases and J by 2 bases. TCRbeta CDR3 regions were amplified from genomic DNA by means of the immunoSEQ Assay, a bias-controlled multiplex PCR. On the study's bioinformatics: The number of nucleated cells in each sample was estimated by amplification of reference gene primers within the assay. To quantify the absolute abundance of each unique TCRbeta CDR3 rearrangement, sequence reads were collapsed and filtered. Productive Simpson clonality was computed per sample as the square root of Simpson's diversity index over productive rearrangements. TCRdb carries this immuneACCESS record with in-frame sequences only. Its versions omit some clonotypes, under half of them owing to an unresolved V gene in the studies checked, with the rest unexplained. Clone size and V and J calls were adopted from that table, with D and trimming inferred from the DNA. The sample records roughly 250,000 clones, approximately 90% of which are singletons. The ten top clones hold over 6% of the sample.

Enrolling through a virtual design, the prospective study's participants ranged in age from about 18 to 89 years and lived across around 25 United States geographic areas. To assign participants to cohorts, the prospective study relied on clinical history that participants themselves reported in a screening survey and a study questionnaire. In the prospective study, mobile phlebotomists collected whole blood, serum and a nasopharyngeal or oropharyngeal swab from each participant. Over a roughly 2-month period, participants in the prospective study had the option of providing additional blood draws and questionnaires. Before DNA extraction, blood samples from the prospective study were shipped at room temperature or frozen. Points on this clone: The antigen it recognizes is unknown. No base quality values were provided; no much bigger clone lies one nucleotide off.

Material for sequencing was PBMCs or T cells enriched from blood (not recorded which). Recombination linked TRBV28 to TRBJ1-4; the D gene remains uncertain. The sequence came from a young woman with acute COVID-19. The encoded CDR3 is CASRDLVTNEKLFF. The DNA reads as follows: TGTGCCAGCAGGGACTTAGTGACTAATGAAAAACTGTTTTTT.